These 18 T cell receptor beta chains were all obtained from the same sample, sequenced in a study of beta chain features in type 1 diabetes. All of the isolated RNA was reverse transcribed, so expressed TCRB transcripts were sequenced. Clones were read by immunoSEQ multiplex PCR, and TCRdb kept only the in-frame ones, dropping some. Seen here are hundreds of thousands of clones, around 15% observed once, and the top ten hold 0.035% to 0.04%. Study-level points and caveats: Shortening of TCRB CDR3s, moderate but significant, appeared in all four CD4+ subsets of Type 1 diabetes patients.

Their target antigens are unknown. The sequencing sample was made of naive CD4+ T cells from blood. The source of these receptors is a man younger than 35 with type 1 diabetes.

The chain employs TRBV5-6 and TRBJ2-1; 11 nucleotides line up with TRBD2. Trimming removed 4 bases from V and 9 bases from J; junction bases left unmatched: 15. In germline, CDR1 is SGHDT, CDR2 YYEEEE. This CDR3 comprises 17 residues. The CDR3 DNA sequence: TGTGCCAGCAGCACCACCCCGCTAGCGGGGGGAGGTGGTGAGCAGTTCTTC. This translates into CASSTTPLAGGGGEQFF.

This rearrangement joins TRBV15 to TRBJ2-5; D unclear. CDR1 is LNHNV and CDR2 is YYDKDF in the germline V gene (reference sequence). The CDR3 sequence is 12 residues long. V was shortened by 5 bases and J by 2 bases, with 6 bases between the two germline ends. The CDR3 is CATSRPQETQYF. The DNA for the CDR3 is TGTGCCACCAGCCGGCCACAAGAGACCCAGTACTTC.

This clone was seen a few times. V usage is TRBV18 and J usage is TRBJ1-2, with D possibly TRBD1 on 6 matching bases. The CDR3 extends over 15 amino acids. V was clipped by 4 bases and J by 2 bases, with 14 bases between them. Germline assignment: CDR1 KGHSH and CDR2 LQKENI. The CDR3: CASSQNREGNYGYTF. The CDR3 bases are TGTGCCAGCTCACAGAACAGGGAGGGGAACTATGGCTACACCTTC.

A few counts support this clone. The rearrangement uses TRBV5-1 and TRBJ2-3; D unclear. CDR3 length: 15 residues. In germline, CDR1 is SGHRS, CDR2 YFSETQ. With 0 bases removed from V and 2 bases from J, the gap between germline ends came to 10 bases. The CDR3 DNA reads as TGCGCCAGCAGCTTGGTCGACTCCGCCACAGATACGCAGTATTTT. Translating gives CASSLVDSATDTQYF.

This chain uses TRBV7-2 with TRBJ2-5, with 9 positions matching TRBD2. The CDR3 consists of 15 residues. Germline CDR1 SGHTA, CDR2 FQGNSA. Trimming took 1 base from V and 5 from J; bases not matched to a gene: 5. The CDR3 reads CASSLVAGGSETQYF. The CDR3 region has the DNA TGTGCCAGCAGCTTAGTTGCGGGGGGGTCGGAGACCCAGTACTTC.

The chain has TRBV25-1 and TRBJ1-6; D remains ambiguous. This CDR3 contains 15 residues. V was shortened by 3 bases and J by 0 bases, with 6 bases between the two germline ends. CDR1 is MGHDK and CDR2 is SYGVNS in the germline V gene. CDR3 sequence (DNA): TGTGCCAGCAGTGATGGGAGCTCCTATAATTCACCCCTCCACTTT. This translates into CASSDGSSYNSPLHF.

This clone has more than one count but fewer than ten. This rearrangement joins TRBV28 to TRBJ2-7, with 8 bases identical to TRBD1. Trimming removed 4 bases from V and 6 bases from J; junction bases left unmatched: 5. The CDR3 has 13 amino acids. Germline loops: CDR1 MDHEN, CDR2 SYDVKM. The CDR3 reads CASSSGQVGEQYF. In nucleotides, the CDR3 is TGTGCCAGCAGTTCGGGACAGGTCGGCGAGCAGTACTTC.

This clone was seen only a few times. CDR3 region: CASSLDGTDRNQPQHF. The DNA of the CDR3 is TGCGCCAGCAGCTTGGACGGGACAGATCGCAATCAGCCCCAGCATTTT. The rearrangement joins TRBV5-1 to TRBJ1-5, with 7 bases identical to TRBD1. The CDR3 contains 16 residues. Germline CDR1 reads SGHRS; CDR2 reads YFSETQ. The V gene end was trimmed by 0 bases and the J gene end by 2 bases; junction bases not matched to a gene: 5.

This clone has only a few counts. The chain links TRBV15 to TRBJ2-6; tentative D call: TRBD2 (6 bases). Germline V lookup: CDR1 LNHNV, CDR2 YYDKDF (reference sequence). V gave up 5 bases and J gave up 4 bases, with 15 bases separating them. The length of the CDR3 is 16 residues. DNA for the CDR3: TGTGCCACCAGCCCCGAGACGGGGGTCGGGGCCAACGTCCTGACTTTC. It codes for CATSPETGVGANVLTF.

V is TRBV30 and J is TRBJ1-1, with D unresolved. V lost 1 base to trimming and J lost 6 bases, with 9 bases between them. CDR1 is GTSNPN, CDR2 SVGIG, per germline (reference sequence). This CDR3 has 12 residues. The CDR3 region is CAWSATIAEAFF. The CDR3 bases are TGTGCCTGGAGTGCTACCATTGCTGAAGCTTTCTTT. The full variable domain, with the rest looked up from reference TRBV30 and TRBJ1-1, is SQTIHQWPATLVQPVGSPLSLECTVEGTSNPNLYWYRQAAGRGLQLLFYSVGIGQISSEVPQNLSASRPQDRQFILSSKKLLLSDSGFYLCAWSATIAEAFFGQGTRLTVV.

Remarks on this clone: The identical CDR3 is also encoded by other nucleotide sequences in the sample. V gene TRBV18 combines with J gene TRBJ2-3; D remains ambiguous. Between the trimmed V and J ends, which lost 3 bases and 2 bases, there was a span of 6 bases. The CDR3 runs 13 residues. Germline loops: CDR1 KGHSH, CDR2 LQKENI. The CDR3 here is CASSPPSTDTQYF. CDR3 DNA: TGTGCCAGCTCACCCCCGTCCACAGATACGCAGTATTTT.

The chain is built from TRBV5-1 and TRBJ2-7; TRBD2 agrees at 10 bases. J was trimmed by 7 bases and V by 4 bases; bases with no gene match: 11. This CDR3 contains 15 residues. Germline V gene sequence: CDR1 SGHRS, CDR2 YFSETQ. CDR3 region: CASSGPGLAFGEQYF. In nucleotides, the CDR3 is TGCGCCAGCAGCGGACCGGGACTAGCGTTTGGGGAGCAGTACTTC.

This clone has only a few counts. The CDR3 DNA sequence: TGTGCCAGCACTCTAAGCCCGGGTGCCAATGAGCAGTTCTTC. It specifies CASTLSPGANEQFF. V is TRBV27 and J is TRBJ2-1; the D is unclear. Germline V gene data show CDR1 as MNHEY and CDR2 as SMNVEV (reference sequence). Deletions cut 7 bases from V and 6 bases from J, with 16 bases between. The CDR3 runs 14 residues.

This clone was found a few times. The genes are TRBV7-9 and TRBJ2-3, with D uncertain. The V end was cut by 7 bases, the J end by 0 bases, with 2 bases between. The germline V gene encodes CDR1 SEHNR and CDR2 FQNEAQ (reference sequence). This CDR3 spans 11 amino acids. The CDR3 protein is CASMSTDTQYF. The CDR3 DNA sequence: TGTGCCAGCATGAGCACAGATACGCAGTATTTT.

The V call is TRBV4-3, the J call TRBJ1-5; maybe TRBD1 (6 bases). V lost 3 bases and J lost 5, with 14 bases in between. The length of the CDR3 is 15 residues. In germline, CDR1 is LGHNA, CDR2 YSLEER. The CDR3 coding sequence is TGCGCCAGCAGCCAGGGACGCGCAGGGGATCAGCCCCAGCATTTT. Translation gives CASSQGRAGDQPQHF.

The rearrangement links TRBV5-1 to TRBJ1-4; D unresolved. CDR3 size: 14 residues. V dropped 6 bases and J dropped 6 bases, with 15 bases sitting between them. Per germline, CDR1 SGHRS and CDR2 YFSETQ. Written as DNA, the CDR3 is TGCGCCAGCAAAGAGGTGGGGTCGGATGAAAAACTGTTTTTT. This translates into CASKEVGSDEKLFF.

V gene TRBV18 combines with J gene TRBJ2-3; tentative D call: TRBD1 (5 bases). CDR3 length equals 14 residues. V was clipped by 0 bases and J by 4 bases, with 8 bases between them. Germline V lookup: CDR1 KGHSH, CDR2 LQKENI. The CDR3 DNA sequence: TGTGCCAGCTCACCACCGGGGCCGGCAGATACGCAGTATTTT. Protein product: CASSPPGPADTQYF. Using reference TRBV18 and TRBJ2-3 for the parts outside the CDR3, the full variable domain is NAGVMQNPRHLVRRRGQEARLRCSPMKGHSHVYWYRQLPEEGLKFMVYLQKENIIDESGMPKERFSAEFPKEGPSILRIQQVVRGDSAAYFCASSPPGPADTQYFGPGTRLTVL.

The chain has TRBV7-2 and TRBJ2-7; D is perhaps TRBD2 (6 bases). CDR1 and CDR2 (germline): SGHTA, FQGNSA. The CDR3 has 15 amino acids. Trimming cost V 6 bases and J 2 bases, with 17 bases left between them. The CDR3 region has the DNA TGTGCCAGCAGGGAGGGAAGCGGAGGGGCCTACGAGCAGTACTTC. Its protein product is CASREGSGGAYEQYF.